This TCR beta chain was sequenced in a study of cytomegalovirus exposure and HLA in healthy donors. The PCR used 60 Vbeta and 13 Jbeta primers. Profiled with immunoSEQ multiplex PCR; TCRdb holds only in-frame clones, not every one. Among about 150,000 clones listed, about four fifths were seen once. The sample comprised PBMCs. This TCR was recovered from a man younger than 35 in good health and CMV-seronegative.

The CDR3: CASSPGQKSPAFF. The CDR3 bases are TGTGCCAGCTCACCGGGACAAAAAAGCCCAGCTTTCTTT. The gene calls are TRBV18 and TRBJ1-1, with a tentative D call TRBD1 (6 bases). Germline V CDR1 and CDR2: KGHSH, LQKENI. The CDR3 extends over 13 amino acids. Trimming removed 3 bases from V and 10 bases from J, with 15 bases in between.